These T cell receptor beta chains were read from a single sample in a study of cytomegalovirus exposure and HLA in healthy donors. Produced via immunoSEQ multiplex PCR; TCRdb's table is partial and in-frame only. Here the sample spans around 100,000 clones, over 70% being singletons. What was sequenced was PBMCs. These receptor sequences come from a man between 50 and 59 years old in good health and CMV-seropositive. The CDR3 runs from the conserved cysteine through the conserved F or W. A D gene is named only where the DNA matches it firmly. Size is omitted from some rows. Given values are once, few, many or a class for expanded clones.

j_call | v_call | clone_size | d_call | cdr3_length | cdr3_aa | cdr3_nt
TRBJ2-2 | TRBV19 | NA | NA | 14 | CASSRTRSSGELFF | TGTGCCAGTAGCCGGACACGTTCGTCCGGGGAGCTGTTTTTT
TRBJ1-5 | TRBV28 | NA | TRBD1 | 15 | CASDRVTPSNQPQHF | TGTGCCAGTGACAGGGTCACTCCTAGCAATCAGCCCCAGCATTTT
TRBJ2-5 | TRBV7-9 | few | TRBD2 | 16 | CASSWTSGTDQETQYF | TGTGCCAGCAGCTGGACTAGCGGAACCGACCAAGAGACCCAGTACTTC
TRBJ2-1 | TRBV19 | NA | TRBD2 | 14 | CASSIGQGGNEQFF | TGTGCCAGTAGTATAGGCCAGGGAGGGAATGAGCAGTTCTTC
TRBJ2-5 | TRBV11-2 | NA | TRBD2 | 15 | CASSLLAGVKETQYF | TGTGCCAGCAGCTTATTAGCGGGAGTGAAGGAGACCCAGTACTTC
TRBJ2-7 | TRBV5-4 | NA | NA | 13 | CASSSPGLYEQYF | TGTGCCAGCAGCTCACCTGGCCTCTACGAGCAGTACTTC
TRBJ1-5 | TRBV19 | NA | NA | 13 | CASSGSGVQPQHF | TGTGCCAGTAGTGGGTCAGGGGTTCAGCCCCAGCATTTT
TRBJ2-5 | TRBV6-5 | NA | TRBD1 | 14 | CASSGTDFQETQYF | TGTGCCAGCAGCGGGACAGACTTCCAAGAGACCCAGTACTTC
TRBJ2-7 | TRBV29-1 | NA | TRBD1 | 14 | CSAKTGGDWGEQYF | TGCAGCGCAAAGACAGGGGGCGACTGGGGCGAGCAGTACTTC
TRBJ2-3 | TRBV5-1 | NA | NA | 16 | CASSLETYRNRNTQYF | TGCGCCAGCAGCTTGGAAACGTATCGGAACAGAAATACGCAGTATTTT
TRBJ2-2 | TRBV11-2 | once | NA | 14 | CASSLVAGTGELFF | TGTGCCAGCAGCTTAGTTGCGGGCACCGGGGAGCTGTTTTTT
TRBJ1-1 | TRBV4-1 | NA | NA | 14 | CASSLSGWNTEAFF | TGCGCCAGCAGCCTATCCGGGTGGAACACTGAAGCTTTCTTT
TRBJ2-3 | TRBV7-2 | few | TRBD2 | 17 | CASSFLSGSGRSDTQYF | TGTGCCAGCAGCTTCCTCTCGGGAAGCGGGAGGTCGGATACGCAGTATTTT
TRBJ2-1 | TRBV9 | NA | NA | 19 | CASSVSANTVGTPYNEQFF | TGTGCCAGCAGCGTATCGGCAAATACCGTCGGGACTCCATACAATGAGCAGTTCTTC
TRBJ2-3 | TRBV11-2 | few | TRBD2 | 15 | CASSLGLVSTDTQYF | TGTGCCAGCAGCTTGGGACTAGTTAGCACAGATACGCAGTATTTT
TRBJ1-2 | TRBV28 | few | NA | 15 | CASSPGGDHGYGYTF | TGTGCCAGCAGTCCCGGGGGAGACCATGGCTATGGCTACACCTTC
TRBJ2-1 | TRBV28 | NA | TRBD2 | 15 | CASSLPAGGWNEQFF | TGTGCCAGCAGTTTGCCAGCGGGAGGGTGGAATGAGCAGTTCTTC